This paragraph covers one TCR beta chain sequence. A single base separates this from a much larger clone, so it may be a read error. RNA transcripts gave rise to amplified TCR beta CDR3 regions. Researchers ran a first-round RT-PCR on the TCR CDR3 using the HTBI primer set. TCRdb redid the calling of the multiplex PCR reads with MiXCR, one entry per CDR3 protein. The table lists approximately 430,000 distinct CDR3 sequences, about 15% of them singletons. Per germline, CDR1 SGDLS and CDR2 YYNGEE. This CDR3 is 15 amino acids long. The record originates from a study of T cells in Graves' hyperthyroidism and ophthalmopathy.

The chain uses TRBV9 and TRBJ1-2; 7 bases fit TRBD1. The sequencing sample was made of blood. The TCR comes from a woman between 18 and 29 years old with Graves' hyperthyroidism. The CDR3 loop is CASSGSGGRSYGHTF. The CDR3 DNA follows: TGTGCCAGCAGCGGATCAGGGGGTAGGAGCTATGGCCACACCTTC.